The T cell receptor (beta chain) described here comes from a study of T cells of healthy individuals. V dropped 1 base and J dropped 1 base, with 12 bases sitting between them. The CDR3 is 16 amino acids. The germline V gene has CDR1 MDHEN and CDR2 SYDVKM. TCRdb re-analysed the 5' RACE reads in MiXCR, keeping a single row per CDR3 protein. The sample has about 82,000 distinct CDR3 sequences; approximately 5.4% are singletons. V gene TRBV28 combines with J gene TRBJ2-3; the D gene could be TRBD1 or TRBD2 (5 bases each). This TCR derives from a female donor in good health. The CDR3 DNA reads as TGTGCCAGCAGTTTATCGGGGACGGATGGCACAGATACGCAGTATTTT. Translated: CASSLSGTDGTDTQYF.